The rows below give T cell receptor beta chains drawn from one sample of a study of shared clonotypes between healthy human individuals. The data were produced by immunoSEQ multiplex PCR, yet TCRdb's version contains in-frame clones alone and is incomplete. The data show millions of clones, with about 92% seen just once and approximately 1.7% held by the top ten. Sequences were obtained from naive CD8+ T cells from PBMCs. The receptor set was obtained from a man in his late teens or twenties in good health. Some clones in this sample may be carry-over from other donors' samples. Each CDR3 is given with its conserved first and last residue. The order of the fields is J gene, V gene, D gene, clone size, CDR3 protein, CDR3 DNA. A D gene is named only where the DNA matches it firmly. Size is stated for part of the rows, as once, few or many counts, or as a class when the clone is expanded.

J gene: TRBJ1-4
V gene: TRBV5-1
D gene: -
clone size: -
CDR3 protein: CASSWETGLEKLFF
CDR3 DNA: TGCGCCAGCAGCTGGGAAACAGGGTTGGAAAAACTGTTTTTT

J gene: TRBJ2-2
V gene: TRBV27
D gene: -
clone size: few
CDR3 protein: CASSLFAGELFF
CDR3 DNA: TGTGCCAGCAGTTTATTCGCCGGGGAGCTGTTTTTT

J gene: TRBJ2-3
V gene: TRBV19
D gene: -
clone size: -
CDR3 protein: CASSSTTDTQYF
CDR3 DNA: TGTGCCAGTAGTTCGACCACAGATACGCAGTATTTT

J gene: TRBJ2-1
V gene: TRBV5-6
D gene: -
clone size: once
CDR3 protein: CASSLWAGAGYNEQFF
CDR3 DNA: TGTGCCAGCAGCTTGTGGGCGGGCGCGGGGTACAATGAGCAGTTCTTC

J gene: TRBJ2-1
V gene: TRBV11-2
D gene: TRBD2
clone size: -
CDR3 protein: CASSLEGLAEYNEQFF
CDR3 DNA: TGTGCCAGCAGCTTAGAGGGACTAGCGGAATACAATGAGCAGTTCTTC

J gene: TRBJ2-1
V gene: TRBV5-1
D gene: TRBD2
clone size: once
CDR3 protein: CASSLVGLAGVPPSFF
CDR3 DNA: TGCGCCAGCAGCTTGGTCGGACTAGCGGGAGTACCACCCAGCTTCTTC

J gene: TRBJ2-7
V gene: TRBV4-1
D gene: -
clone size: -
CDR3 protein: CASSQDGRGNYEQYF
CDR3 DNA: TGCGCCAGCAGCCAAGACGGGCGAGGGAACTACGAGCAGTACTTC

J gene: TRBJ1-2
V gene: TRBV7-9
D gene: -
clone size: -
CDR3 protein: CASSFSGSAPILGYTF
CDR3 DNA: TGTGCCAGCAGCTTTTCGGGTAGTGCGCCGATTTTGGGCTACACCTTC

J gene: TRBJ1-2
V gene: TRBV4-1
D gene: -
clone size: -
CDR3 protein: CASSRAVGDNYGYTF
CDR3 DNA: TGCGCCAGCAGCCGTGCCGTGGGGGACAACTATGGCTACACCTTC

J gene: TRBJ2-5
V gene: TRBV2
D gene: TRBD2
clone size: -
CDR3 protein: CASYNEQREREETQYF
CDR3 DNA: TGTGCCAGCTATAACGAACAGCGGGAGAGGGAAGAGACCCAGTACTTC

J gene: TRBJ2-7
V gene: TRBV29-1
D gene: -
clone size: -
CDR3 protein: CSVDSIGSPGEQYF
CDR3 DNA: TGCAGCGTCGATAGCATCGGGAGTCCCGGCGAGCAGTACTTC

J gene: TRBJ1-2
V gene: TRBV6-5
D gene: -
clone size: -
CDR3 protein: CASSYSRQDGYGYTF
CDR3 DNA: TGTGCCAGCAGTTACTCAAGACAAGATGGGTATGGCTACACCTTC

J gene: TRBJ2-7
V gene: TRBV6-1
D gene: -
clone size: -
CDR3 protein: CASSDRPGFSNEQYF
CDR3 DNA: TGTGCCAGCAGTGACCGGCCAGGGTTTAGCAACGAGCAGTACTTC

J gene: TRBJ2-1
V gene: TRBV19
D gene: TRBD1
clone size: -
CDR3 protein: CASRIDRGLYNEQFF
CDR3 DNA: TGTGCCAGTAGGATCGACAGGGGCTTGTACAATGAGCAGTTCTTC

J gene: TRBJ2-1
V gene: TRBV7-3
D gene: TRBD2
clone size: -
CDR3 protein: CASSSRTSGSYYNEQFF
CDR3 DNA: TGTGCCAGCAGCTCCAGGACTAGCGGGAGTTATTACAATGAGCAGTTCTTC

J gene: TRBJ1-1
V gene: TRBV11-2
D gene: -
clone size: -
CDR3 protein: CASSLLPGTNMNTEAFF
CDR3 DNA: TGTGCCAGCAGCTTACTACCGGGAACTAACATGAACACTGAAGCTTTCTTT

J gene: TRBJ1-1
V gene: TRBV6-5
D gene: -
clone size: once
CDR3 protein: CASSYSGGFEAFF
CDR3 DNA: TGTGCCAGCAGTTACTCGGGGGGCTTTGAAGCTTTCTTT

J gene: TRBJ2-1
V gene: TRBV28
D gene: -
clone size: -
CDR3 protein: CASSISRSSSYNEQFF
CDR3 DNA: TGTGCCAGCAGTATATCCAGGTCCAGCTCCTACAATGAGCAGTTCTTC

J gene: TRBJ2-1
V gene: TRBV27
D gene: -
clone size: -
CDR3 protein: CASSLDSYNEQFF
CDR3 DNA: TGTGCCAGCAGTTTAGACTCCTACAATGAGCAGTTCTTC

J gene: TRBJ1-1
V gene: TRBV19
D gene: -
clone size: -
CDR3 protein: CASIDRRGGTEAFF
CDR3 DNA: TGTGCCAGTATCGATCGTAGGGGGGGCACTGAAGCTTTCTTT

J gene: TRBJ1-5
V gene: TRBV19
D gene: -
clone size: -
CDR3 protein: CASSQVVWQPQHF
CDR3 DNA: TGTGCCAGTAGTCAGGTTGTCTGGCAGCCCCAGCATTTT

J gene: TRBJ2-7
V gene: TRBV7-9
D gene: -
clone size: -
CDR3 protein: CASSLYTYEQYF
CDR3 DNA: TGTGCCAGCAGCTTATACACGTACGAGCAGTACTTC

J gene: TRBJ2-1
V gene: TRBV23-1
D gene: -
clone size: -
CDR3 protein: CASSPLNDEQFF
CDR3 DNA: TGCGCCAGCTCGCCCCTCAACGATGAGCAGTTCTTC

J gene: TRBJ1-1
V gene: TRBV19
D gene: -
clone size: -
CDR3 protein: CASSIETGRDTEAFF
CDR3 DNA: TGTGCCAGTAGTATAGAAACAGGAAGGGACACTGAAGCTTTCTTT

J gene: TRBJ2-1
V gene: TRBV5-1
D gene: TRBD2
clone size: -
CDR3 protein: CASSMGLVRSSYNEQFF
CDR3 DNA: TGCGCCAGCAGCATGGGACTAGTCAGGAGCTCCTACAATGAGCAGTTCTTC

J gene: TRBJ2-1
V gene: TRBV4-3
D gene: -
clone size: -
CDR3 protein: CASSLRRVGSYNEQFF
CDR3 DNA: TGCGCCAGCAGCCTAAGGAGGGTTGGTTCCTACAATGAGCAGTTCTTC

J gene: TRBJ2-5
V gene: TRBV7-7
D gene: TRBD2
clone size: once
CDR3 protein: CASSPELAGRVETQYF
CDR3 DNA: TGTGCCAGCAGCCCCGAACTAGCGGGGCGGGTAGAGACCCAGTACTTC

J gene: TRBJ2-5
V gene: TRBV5-6
D gene: -
clone size: -
CDR3 protein: CASSEATALPLQETQYF
CDR3 DNA: TGTGCCAGCAGCGAAGCTACCGCCCTGCCACTCCAAGAGACCCAGTACTTC

J gene: TRBJ2-2
V gene: TRBV7-3
D gene: TRBD2
clone size: -
CDR3 protein: CASSPGLAGAGTGELFF
CDR3 DNA: TGTGCCAGCAGCCCCGGACTAGCGGGAGCGGGTACCGGGGAGCTGTTTTTT

J gene: TRBJ2-5
V gene: TRBV29-1
D gene: -
clone size: -
CDR3 protein: CSVVFPGRLAETQYF
CDR3 DNA: TGCAGCGTGGTCTTCCCAGGGAGACTCGCAGAGACCCAGTACTTC

J gene: TRBJ1-2
V gene: TRBV4-2
D gene: TRBD1
clone size: once
CDR3 protein: CASSPGDSYNYGYTF
CDR3 DNA: TGTGCCAGCAGCCCAGGGGACAGCTATAACTATGGCTACACCTTC

J gene: TRBJ1-5
V gene: TRBV6-6
D gene: -
clone size: -
CDR3 protein: CASSYSRREGNQPQHF
CDR3 DNA: TGTGCCAGCAGTTACTCGCGCAGGGAGGGCAATCAGCCCCAGCATTTT

J gene: TRBJ1-1
V gene: TRBV7-9
D gene: -
clone size: once
CDR3 protein: CASSQVSTEAFF
CDR3 DNA: TGTGCCAGCAGCCAAGTCTCGACTGAAGCTTTCTTT

J gene: TRBJ2-2
V gene: TRBV11-2
D gene: TRBD2
clone size: -
CDR3 protein: CASSLHAGVAGTGELFF
CDR3 DNA: TGTGCCAGCAGCTTACATGCGGGAGTGGCGGGCACCGGGGAGCTGTTTTTT

J gene: TRBJ2-1
V gene: TRBV29-1
D gene: -
clone size: -
CDR3 protein: CSVEIGSDEQFF
CDR3 DNA: TGCAGCGTTGAAATCGGTTCGGATGAGCAGTTCTTC

J gene: TRBJ2-7
V gene: TRBV5-6
D gene: -
clone size: -
CDR3 protein: CASSLVGFSSYEQYF
CDR3 DNA: TGTGCCAGCAGCTTGGTAGGGTTTTCCTCCTACGAGCAGTACTTC

J gene: TRBJ2-7
V gene: TRBV6-5
D gene: TRBD1
clone size: -
CDR3 protein: CASSLGQGDGEQYF
CDR3 DNA: TGTGCCAGCAGTTTAGGACAGGGGGACGGCGAGCAGTACTTC

J gene: TRBJ2-7
V gene: TRBV4-3
D gene: -
clone size: -
CDR3 protein: CASSQYPRGDEQYF
CDR3 DNA: TGCGCCAGCAGCCAGTATCCCCGTGGGGACGAGCAGTACTTC

J gene: TRBJ1-2
V gene: TRBV9
D gene: TRBD1
clone size: -
CDR3 protein: CASSEGATNYGYTF
CDR3 DNA: TGTGCCAGCAGCGAGGGGGCAACTAACTATGGCTACACCTTC

J gene: TRBJ1-3
V gene: TRBV19
D gene: -
clone size: -
CDR3 protein: CASSRPDGYSGNTIYF
CDR3 DNA: TGTGCCAGTAGTCGCCCGGACGGATACTCTGGAAACACCATATATTTT

J gene: TRBJ2-7
V gene: TRBV19
D gene: -
clone size: -
CDR3 protein: CASSRGHEQYF
CDR3 DNA: TGTGCCAGTAGTAGGGGACACGAGCAGTACTTC

J gene: TRBJ2-7
V gene: TRBV9
D gene: -
clone size: -
CDR3 protein: CASSVGIRGEQYF
CDR3 DNA: TGTGCCAGCAGCGTAGGTATACGCGGTGAGCAGTACTTC

J gene: TRBJ2-7
V gene: TRBV27
D gene: -
clone size: -
CDR3 protein: CASSLSGGGTYEQYF
CDR3 DNA: TGTGCCAGCAGTTTATCTGGAGGGGGAACCTACGAGCAGTACTTC

J gene: TRBJ1-5
V gene: TRBV28
D gene: TRBD1
clone size: -
CDR3 protein: CASRRTGIQPQHF
CDR3 DNA: TGTGCCAGCAGGCGGACAGGGATTCAGCCCCAGCATTTT

J gene: TRBJ2-1
V gene: TRBV4-3
D gene: TRBD2
clone size: -
CDR3 protein: CASSQDQPAGVPNEQFF
CDR3 DNA: TGCGCCAGCAGCCAAGATCAGCCAGCGGGAGTCCCCAATGAGCAGTTCTTC

J gene: TRBJ2-7
V gene: TRBV25-1
D gene: -
clone size: -
CDR3 protein: CASSEGNSYEQYF
CDR3 DNA: TGTGCCAGCAGTGAAGGCAACTCCTACGAGCAGTACTTC

J gene: TRBJ1-2
V gene: TRBV29-1
D gene: -
clone size: -
CDR3 protein: CSVELGGYGYTF
CDR3 DNA: TGCAGCGTTGAGTTGGGAGGCTATGGCTACACCTTC